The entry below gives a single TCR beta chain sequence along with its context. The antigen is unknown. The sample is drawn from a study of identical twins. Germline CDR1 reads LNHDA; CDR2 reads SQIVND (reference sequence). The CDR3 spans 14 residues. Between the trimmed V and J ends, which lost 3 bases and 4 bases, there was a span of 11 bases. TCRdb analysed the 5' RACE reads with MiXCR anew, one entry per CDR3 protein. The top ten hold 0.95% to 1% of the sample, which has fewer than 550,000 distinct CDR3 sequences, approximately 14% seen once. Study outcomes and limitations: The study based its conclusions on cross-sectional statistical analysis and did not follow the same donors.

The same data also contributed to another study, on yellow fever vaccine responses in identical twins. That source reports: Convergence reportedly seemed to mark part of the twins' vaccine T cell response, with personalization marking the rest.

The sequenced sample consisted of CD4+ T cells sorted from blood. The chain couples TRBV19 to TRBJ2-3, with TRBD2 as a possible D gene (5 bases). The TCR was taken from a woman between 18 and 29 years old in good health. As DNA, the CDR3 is TGTGCCAGTAGTATCGGGAATAGTGCAGATACGCAGTATTTT. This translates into CASSIGNSADTQYF.